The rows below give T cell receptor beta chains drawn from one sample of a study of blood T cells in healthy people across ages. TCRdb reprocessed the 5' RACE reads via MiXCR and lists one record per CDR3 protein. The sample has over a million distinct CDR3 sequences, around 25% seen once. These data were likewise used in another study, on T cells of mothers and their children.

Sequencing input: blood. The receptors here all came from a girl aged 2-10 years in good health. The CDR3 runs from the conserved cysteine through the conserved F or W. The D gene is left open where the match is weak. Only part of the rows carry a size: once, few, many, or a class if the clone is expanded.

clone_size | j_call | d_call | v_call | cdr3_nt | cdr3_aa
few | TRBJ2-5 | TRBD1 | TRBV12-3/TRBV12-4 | TGTGCCAGCAGTCTGGGGACTCCAGGGGGCTTCCAAGAGACCCAGTACTTC | CASSLGTPGGFQETQYF
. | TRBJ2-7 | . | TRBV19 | TGTGCCAGTAGTATGCTTCCTCTAGGCGAGCAGTACTTC | CASSMLPLGEQYF
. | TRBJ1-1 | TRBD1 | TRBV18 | TGTGCCAGCTCGTTCGGACAGGGCGATTACGCTGAAGCTTTCTTT | CASSFGQGDYAEAFF
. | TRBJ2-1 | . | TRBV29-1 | TGCAGCGTCCTCACTTACTCTCGGGATGAGCAGTTCTTC | CSVLTYSRDEQFF
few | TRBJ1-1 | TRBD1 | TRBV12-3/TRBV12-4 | TGTGCCAGCAGCGCGACAGGGGCGCGGAAGACTGAAGCTTTCTTT | CASSATGARKTEAFF
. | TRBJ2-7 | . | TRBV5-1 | TGCGCCAGCAGCTTTAGGGGGGGGAACTACGAGCAGTACTTC | CASSFRGGNYEQYF
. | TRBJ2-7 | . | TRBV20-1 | TGCAGTGCCAGCCCCGGCGGCCCCTACGAGCAGTACTTC | CSASPGGPYEQYF
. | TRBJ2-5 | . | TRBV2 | TGTGCCAGCAAGAAGTCAGGGCCCCCCCAAGAGACCCAGTACTTC | CASKKSGPPQETQYF
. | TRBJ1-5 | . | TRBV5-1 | TGCGCCAGCAGCTTGGCCCGGGCTATGGGCAATCAGCCCCAGCATTTT | CASSLARAMGNQPQHF
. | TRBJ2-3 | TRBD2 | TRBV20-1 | TGCAGTGCTAGAGATCAAAGGACTAGTTTTTACACAGATACGCAGTATTTT | CSARDQRTSFYTDTQYF
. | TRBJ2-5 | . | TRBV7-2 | TGTGCCAGCACCTCCGGGTACAGAGAGACCCAGTACTTC | CASTSGYRETQYF
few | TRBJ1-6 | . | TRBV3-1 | TGTGCCAGCAGCCAAGCCTACATAGATAATTCACCCCTCCACTTT | CASSQAYIDNSPLHF
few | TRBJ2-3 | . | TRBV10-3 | TGTGCCATCAGTGACTCGGATACGCAATATTTT | CAISDSDTQYF
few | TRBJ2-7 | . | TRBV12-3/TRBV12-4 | TGTGCCAGCAGTTTGGAGGGGAAACTCTACGAGCAGTACTTC | CASSLEGKLYEQYF
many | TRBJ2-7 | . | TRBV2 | TGTGCCAGCTCACGGCGGGGCTCCTACGAGCAGTACTTC | CASSRRGSYEQYF
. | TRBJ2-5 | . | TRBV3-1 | TGTGCCAGCAGCCAAGATCGGACAGCTTCGCAAGAGACCCAGTACTTC | CASSQDRTASQETQYF
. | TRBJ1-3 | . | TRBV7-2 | TGTGCCAGCAGCTTTGGCGAGGCCCCGGGGAACACCATATATTTT | CASSFGEAPGNTIYF
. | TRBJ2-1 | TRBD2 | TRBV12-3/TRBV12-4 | TGTGCCAGCAGTCTACTAGCGGAGCTCAATGAGCAGTTCTTC | CASSLLAELNEQFF
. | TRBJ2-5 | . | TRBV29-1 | TGCAGCGTTGTTGTCCCGACAGCCCAAGAGACCCAGTACTTC | CSVVVPTAQETQYF
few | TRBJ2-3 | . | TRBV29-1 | TGCAGCGTGAGTGGACTTCCCAATGAGGCAGATACGCAGTATTTT | CSVSGLPNEADTQYF
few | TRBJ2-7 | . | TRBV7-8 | TGTGCCAGCAGCCCCGGCCCAACAGGGACATCTCCTCCTAACGAGCAGTACTTC | CASSPGPTGTSPPNEQYF
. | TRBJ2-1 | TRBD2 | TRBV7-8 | TGTGCCAGCAGCTTAGAACTAGCGGGAGGGCCGGGTTCAGATGAGCAGTTCTTC | CASSLELAGGPGSDEQFF
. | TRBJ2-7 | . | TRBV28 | TGTGCCAGCAGTTCTATTGCCAGGGTTGTAGAGCAGTACTTC | CASSSIARVVEQYF